The next 14 T cell receptor beta chains were all read from a single sample in a study of blood T cells in healthy people across ages. A second about 6 to 11 cycle PCR used barcoded and J-beta primers. TCRdb ran MiXCR on the 5' RACE reads and lists one entry per CDR3 protein. This table has around 700,000 distinct CDR3 sequences, about 25% appearing once. These data were also filed under a second study, of T cells of mothers and their children.

Sequencing input: blood. Receptor source: a boy under 18 in good health.

The V and J genes are TRBV2 and TRBJ1-2, with 11 bases identical to TRBD1. Per the germline V gene, CDR1 is SNHLY and CDR2 is FYNNEI. The CDR3 extends over 14 amino acids. Germline trimming cut 9 bases from V and 3 bases from J; bases unmatched to any gene: 6. The CDR3 nucleotides are TGTGCCAGGGATCGGACAGGGGGCTACTATGGCTACACCTTC. Encoded protein: CARDRTGGYYGYTF.

This clonotype showed up just a few times. CDR3: CASTEGVQKETQYF. The CDR3 DNA reads as TGTGCCAGCACCGAGGGGGTCCAAAAAGAGACCCAGTACTTC. V and J are TRBV21-1 and TRBJ2-5; whether TRBD1, the table's D call, matches the DNA was not checked. TRBV21-1 is given as a pseudogene. The CDR3 totals 14 residues.

This sequence joins TRBV25-1 and TRBJ2-1; the D gene is possibly TRBD2 (6 bases). V lost 7 bases, J lost 4 bases, and 14 bases lay in between. Germline CDR1 is MGHDK and CDR2 is SYGVNS. This CDR3 region has 14 residues. The DNA for the CDR3 is TGTGCCAGCACGTTCGGGGGTTGGTACAATGAGCAGTTCTTC. It encodes CASTFGGWYNEQFF.

V is TRBV6-5 and J is TRBJ2-5; D is unresolved. V lost 5 bases and J 5 bases, leaving 9 bases between the germline ends. Germline-derived CDR1 and CDR2 are MNHEY and SVGAGI. This CDR3 is 12 amino acids long. This CDR3 is CASSRDTETQYF. The CDR3 bases are TGTGCCAGCAGTAGGGATACGGAGACCCAGTACTTC.

This sequence joins TRBV12-3 or TRBV12-4 and TRBJ1-4; 8 nucleotides line up with TRBD1. V gave up 5 bases and J gave up 12 bases; unmatched junction bases: 5. CDR3 size: 12 residues. Here the CDR3 DNA reads TGTGCCAGCAGTAGTGCAGGGGGCCAACTGTTTTTT. Protein sequence: CASSSAGGQLFF.

This clonotype has more than one count but fewer than ten. The V call is TRBV3-1, the J call TRBJ2-1, with 9 nucleotides matching TRBD1. This CDR3 is 15 amino acids long. Germline V lookup: CDR1 LGHDT, CDR2 YNNKEL (reference sequence). V lost 5 bases, J lost 0 bases, and 2 bases stayed unmatched. CDR3 in DNA: TGTGCCAGCAGCGACAGGGGGAGCTCCTACAATGAGCAGTTCTTC. Translated, it gives CASSDRGSSYNEQFF.

This chain joins TRBV5-1 and TRBJ2-5, with no clear D. This CDR3 has 14 residues. With 5 bases removed from V and 5 bases from J, the gap between germline ends came to 16 bases. In germline, CDR1 is SGHRS, CDR2 YFSETQ. The chain's CDR3 is CASRPNLLGETQYF. The CDR3 nucleotides read TGCGCCAGCAGGCCCAATTTACTCGGGGAGACCCAGTACTTC.

V and J are TRBV6-2 or TRBV6-3 and TRBJ2-5; D unresolved. The J call may not be correct, given that the DNA end is closer to TRBJ2-7. CDR3 length equals 12 residues. The germline V gene has CDR1 MNHEY and CDR2 SVGEGT. In nucleotides, the CDR3 is TGTGCCAGCAGATCCGTATTCTACGAGCAGTACTTC. This codes for CASRSVFYEQYF.

This clonotype occurred a few times. V is TRBV29-1 and J is TRBJ2-7; maybe TRBD2 (6 bases). The last part of the DNA fits TRBJ2-1 better; the J call may be wrong. CDR3 length: 13 residues. Germline V gene lookup returns CDR1 SQVTM and CDR2 ANQGSEA. Here the CDR3 reads CSVSGRVMDEQFF. The CDR3 DNA follows: TGCAGCGTTTCCGGGAGAGTTATGGATGAGCAGTTCTTC.

V usage is TRBV7-8 and J usage is TRBJ1-3; the D is unclear. The germline V gene has CDR1 SGHVS and CDR2 FQNEAQ. Trimming took off 3 bases at V and 2 bases at J, with 14 bases between the two ends. This CDR3 has 16 residues. DNA of the CDR3: TGTGCCAGCAGCTTGGCTCTCGGGGAGGCTGGAAACACCATATATTTT. Its protein is CASSLALGEAGNTIYF.

In its sample, this clonotype was seen a few times. This chain links TRBV20-1 with TRBJ1-1; D perhaps matches TRBD1 (5 bases). The germline V and J ends were trimmed by 3 bases and 6 bases, with 17 bases remaining between them. Germline CDR1 and CDR2: DFQATT and SNEGSKA (reference sequence). The CDR3 extends over 14 amino acids. This CDR3 reads CSASDPRGGPEAFF. In nucleotides, the CDR3 is TGCAGTGCTAGTGATCCGCGGGGGGGACCTGAAGCTTTCTTT.

V is TRBV19 and J is TRBJ2-7; weak D call: TRBD2 (5 bases). The CDR3 extends over 13 amino acids. V was clipped by 9 bases and J by 1 base, with 13 bases between them. Germline V gene data show CDR1 as LNHDA and CDR2 as SQIVND (reference sequence). Here the CDR3 reads CASGQDSSYEQYF. CDR3 nucleotides: TGTGCCAGCGGCCAGGACTCTTCCTACGAGCAGTACTTC.

Many counts were recorded for this clonotype. The chain recombines TRBV27 with TRBJ2-7; 8 bases are shared with TRBD2. From germline, CDR1 is MNHEY and CDR2 SMNVEV (reference sequence). The J segment lost 8 bases and the V segment lost 2 bases, leaving 11 bases of the junction unmatched. CDR3 length equals 15 residues. This CDR3 reads CASSLKAGDRVQQYF. The DNA for the CDR3 is TGTGCCAGCAGTTTAAAAGCGGGAGATCGGGTGCAGCAGTACTTC.

The chain couples TRBV7-8 to TRBJ2-5; TRBD1 agrees at 10 bases. With the DNA end fitting TRBJ2-7 better, the J assignment may be wrong. Germline V CDR1 and CDR2: SGHVS, FQNEAQ. This CDR3 is 15 amino acids long. DNA of the CDR3: TGTGCCAGCAGCGAACGACAGGGGGCGTCCTACGAGCAGTACTTC. Protein product: CASSERQGASYEQYF.